Presented here are 26 T cell receptor beta chains from one specimen sequenced in a study of identical twins. TCRdb reprocessed the 5' RACE reads with MiXCR, giving one entry per CDR3 protein. The top ten clones hold around 5% of a sample with about 220,000 distinct CDR3 sequences, approximately 8% of them seen once. The sample also formed part of further work on yellow fever vaccine responses in identical twins.

Sequencing was performed on CD8+ T cells sorted from blood. The receptor set was obtained from a woman younger than 35 in good health.

DNA for the CDR3: TGTGCCAGCAGTTTACCTGGACAGGGATACGAGCAGTACGTC. Its protein is CASSLPGQGYEQYV. The rearrangement joins TRBV28 to TRBJ2-7, with 8 nucleotides matching TRBD1. Trimming removed 2 bases from V and 4 bases from J; junction bases left unmatched: 4. This CDR3 is built from 14 residues. Germline CDR1 MDHEN, CDR2 SYDVKM.

In its sample, this clonotype was seen a few times. The chain has TRBV6-1 and TRBJ2-1; the match to TRBD1 covers 10 bases. The CDR3 is 16 residues long. With V trimmed by 8 bases and J by 6 bases, 13 bases remained unmatched. Germline lookup yields CDR1 MNHNS and CDR2 SASEGT. CDR3 nucleotide sequence: TGTGCCAGCTCCCCCCCCGGGACAGGGGTTTTCAATGAGCAGTTCTTC. Translation: CASSPPGTGVFNEQFF.

The J gene is TRBJ2-2, the V gene TRBV2; no clear D. CDR1 and CDR2 (germline): SNHLY, FYNNEI. V lost 3 bases, J lost 0 bases, and 5 bases lay in between. The CDR3 sequence is 14 residues long. CDR3 sequence: CASSEGSNTGELFF. Written as DNA, the CDR3 is TGTGCCAGCAGTGAGGGTTCGAACACCGGGGAGCTGTTTTTT.

The gene calls are TRBV15 and TRBJ2-5; the match to TRBD2 covers 10 bases. This CDR3 has 17 residues. The V segment lost 0 bases and the J segment 3 bases; nucleotides outside the gene matches: 7. CDR1 is LNHNV, CDR2 YYDKDF, per germline (reference sequence). The CDR3 is CATSRDSDLAGEETQYF. The CDR3 bases are TGTGCCACCAGCAGAGATTCCGATCTAGCGGGGGAAGAGACCCAGTACTTC.

This clonotype occurred once. The chain is built from TRBV7-9 and TRBJ2-7; TRBD1 matches at 7 bases. The CDR3 loop spans 14 amino acids. J was trimmed by 6 bases and V by 4 bases; bases with no gene match: 9. In germline, CDR1 is SEHNR, CDR2 FQNEAQ (reference sequence). For the CDR3, the DNA is TGTGCCAGCAGCTGGGACAGTGAAGGGGCCGAGCAGTACTTC. It yields the protein CASSWDSEGAEQYF.

This clonotype has ten or more counts. The rearrangement links TRBV12-3 or TRBV12-4 to TRBJ1-3, with D hard to call. The CDR3 has 14 amino acids. V was cut by 6 bases and J by 0 bases, with 9 bases left in between. The CDR3 spells CASSTRSSGNTIYF. CDR3 nucleotides: TGTGCCAGCAGCACCCGGAGCTCTGGAAACACCATATATTTT.

The chain links TRBV2 to TRBJ1-5, with 8 nucleotides matching TRBD1. The J segment lost 1 base and the V segment lost 6 bases, leaving 5 bases of the junction unmatched. The CDR3 loop spans 15 amino acids. Germline CDR1 is SNHLY and CDR2 is FYNNEI. CDR3 in amino acids: CASSGRTGSNQPQHF. DNA for the CDR3: TGTGCCAGCAGCGGAAGGACAGGGAGCAATCAGCCCCAGCATTTT.

This chain connects TRBV7-6 to TRBJ2-1; D might be TRBD1 or TRBD2, each matching 6 bases. V lost 5 bases and J lost 2, with 16 bases in between. From germline, CDR1 is SGHVS and CDR2 FNYEAQ. There are 16 residues in the CDR3. The CDR3 protein is CASSPQIGGTYNEQFF. The CDR3 DNA follows: TGTGCCAGCAGCCCGCAAATCGGGGGCACCTACAATGAGCAGTTCTTC.

This clonotype was observed a single time. The rearrangement links TRBV2 to TRBJ1-3; D gene uncertain. Trimming removed 4 bases from V and 0 bases from J, with 10 bases in between. CDR3 length equals 15 residues. Germline assignment: CDR1 SNHLY and CDR2 FYNNEI. The CDR3 nucleotides read TGTGCCAGCAGTGTCGGGCCCAGCTCTGGAAACACCATATATTTT. It translates to CASSVGPSSGNTIYF.

Only a few counts were recorded for this clonotype. The V and J genes are TRBV28 and TRBJ2-5; tentative D call: TRBD2 (5 bases). The germline V gene has CDR1 MDHEN and CDR2 SYDVKM. V shed 4 bases and J shed 2 bases, with 14 bases lying between them. The CDR3 length is 15 residues. The CDR3 DNA follows: TGTGCCAGCAGTTCGTCGTCGGGGATGCAAGAGACCCAGTACTTC. It is translated as CASSSSSGMQETQYF. The entire variable domain, with the rest obtained from reference TRBV28 and TRBJ2-5, is as follows: DVKVTQSSRYLVKRTGEKVFLECVQDMDHENMFWYRQDPGLGLRLIYFSYDVKMKEKGDIPEGYSVSREKKERFSLILESASTNQTSMYLCASSSSSGMQETQYFGPGTRLLVL.

This clonotype showed up many times. This chain joins TRBV27 and TRBJ2-1; 9 bases line up with TRBD1. This CDR3 comprises 14 residues. Per germline, CDR1 MNHEY and CDR2 SMNVEV (reference sequence). Trimming removed 6 bases from V and 4 bases from J; junction bases left unmatched: 4. The CDR3 DNA is TGTGCCAGCAGGCTAGGGACAGGGTACAATGAGCAGTTCTTC. It yields the protein CASRLGTGYNEQFF.

This clonotype has just a few counts. V is TRBV7-2 and J is TRBJ2-1; 13 bases match TRBD2. Germline trimming cut 5 bases from V and 4 bases from J; bases unmatched to any gene: 8. This CDR3 comprises 17 residues. Germline CDR1 is SGHTA and CDR2 is FQGNSA. The CDR3 protein is CASSEEGLAGIYNEQFF. DNA of the CDR3: TGTGCCAGCAGCGAGGAGGGACTAGCGGGAATTTACAATGAGCAGTTCTTC.

This clonotype was counted at least ten times. The chain is built from TRBV10-2 and TRBJ2-1, with 8 nucleotides matching TRBD2. CDR1 is WSHSY, CDR2 SAAADI, per germline. There are 14 residues in the CDR3. The ends lost 2 bases at V and 4 bases at J; junction bases unmatched: 1. This CDR3 is CASSETSGYNEQFF. CDR3 nucleotide sequence: TGCGCCAGCAGTGAGACTAGCGGATACAATGAGCAGTTCTTC.

This clonotype has at least ten counts. The chain couples TRBV24-1 to TRBJ2-2; 10 bases agree with TRBD1. CDR3 length: 17 residues. Germline V gene sequence: CDR1 KGHDR, CDR2 SFDVKD. The V segment lost 3 bases and the J segment 1 base; nucleotides outside the gene matches: 4. For the CDR3, the DNA is TGTGCCACCAGTGATCCTGGGACAGGGGTGAACACCGGGGAGCTGTTTTTT. It codes for CATSDPGTGVNTGELFF.

The J gene is TRBJ2-1, the V gene TRBV5-1; D gene unclear. The CDR3 contains 15 residues. The ends were cut back, 3 bases at V and 0 bases at J, with 10 bases in the middle. CDR1 and CDR2 (germline): SGHRS, YFSETQ. CDR3: CASSSAQSSYNEQFF. The DNA for the CDR3 is TGCGCCAGCAGCTCCGCACAGAGCTCCTACAATGAGCAGTTCTTC.

The chain uses TRBV7-8 and TRBJ2-1; no definite D call. The germline V gene encodes CDR1 SGHVS and CDR2 FQNEAQ. V lost 4 bases and J 7 bases, leaving 8 bases between the germline ends. This CDR3 region has 12 residues. CDR3 in amino acids: CASSSLRNEQFF. The CDR3 nucleotides read TGTGCCAGCAGCTCACTAAGAAATGAGCAGTTCTTC.

In its sample, this clonotype was seen many times. The CDR3 DNA follows: TGCAGTGCACAGAAGGGGCGGCTAGCGGTCTACAATGAGCAGTTCTTC. It encodes CSAQKGRLAVYNEQFF. The chain links TRBV20-1 to TRBJ2-1; TRBD2 matches 7 bases. The CDR3 is 16 amino acids. Germline CDR1 and CDR2: DFQATT and SNEGSKA (reference sequence). Germline trimming cut 6 bases from V and 3 bases from J; bases unmatched to any gene: 14.

This clonotype showed up just a few times. The chain has TRBV18 and TRBJ1-1; D is unclear. CDR1 is KGHSH, CDR2 LQKENI, per germline. Trimming took 6 bases from V and 1 from J, leaving 12 bases between them. This CDR3 comprises 14 residues. For the CDR3, the DNA is TGTGCCAGCTCGCTGGCGACACCGAACACTGAAGCTTTCTTT. Translated, it gives CASSLATPNTEAFF.

This clonotype was seen many times. This rearrangement joins TRBV12-3 or TRBV12-4 to TRBJ2-7, with TRBD2 as a possible D gene (5 bases). V lost 8 bases, J lost 0 bases, and 11 bases lay in between. The CDR3 spans 13 residues. The DNA of the CDR3 is TGTGCCAGCGGGAGCGGTAGCTCCTACGAGCAGTACTTC. Residues: CASGSGSSYEQYF.

The V and J genes are TRBV2 and TRBJ2-1; 14 bases fit TRBD2. CDR3 length: 16 amino acids. Germline lookup yields CDR1 SNHLY and CDR2 FYNNEI. V lost 6 bases, J lost 1 base, and 2 bases stayed unmatched. The CDR3 nucleotides are TGTGCCAGCAGAGGGACTAGCGGGGGTTCCTACAATGAGCAGTTCTTC. Protein: CASRGTSGGSYNEQFF. Filled out from reference TRBV2 and TRBJ2-1, the complete variable domain reads EPEVTQTPSHQVTQMGQEVILRCVPISNHLYFYWYRQILGQKVEFLVSFYNNEISEKSEIFDDQFSVERPDGSNFTLKIRSTKLEDSAMYFCASRGTSGGSYNEQFFGPGTRLTVL.

This CDR3 reads CASSSPGLETQYF. The CDR3 DNA follows: TGTGCCAGCAGTTCCCCCGGGTTGGAGACCCAGTACTTC. The chain joins TRBV27 to TRBJ2-5; D is ambiguous. This CDR3 comprises 13 residues. Germline CDR1 is MNHEY and CDR2 is SMNVEV (reference sequence). V was clipped by 4 bases and J by 5 bases, with 11 bases between them.

This clonotype was counted a few times. The chain recombines TRBV7-6 with TRBJ2-1; 10 nucleotides agree with TRBD1. CDR3 length: 16 residues. The V gene's germline CDR1 is SGHVS and CDR2 FNYEAQ. V trimming: 1 base; J trimming: 2 bases; junction bases outside the gene matches: 2. CDR3 nucleotide sequence: TGTGCCAGCAGCTTAGGTGGGACAGGGGCCTACAATGAGCAGTTCTTC. Translation gives CASSLGGTGAYNEQFF.

This clonotype appeared a few times. This rearrangement joins TRBV20-1 to TRBJ2-7, with 8 bases identical to TRBD2. Trimming at V came to 2 bases and at J to 3 bases, leaving 3 bases not matched to a gene. The CDR3 runs 13 residues. From germline, CDR1 is DFQATT and CDR2 SNEGSKA (reference sequence). This chain's CDR3 is CSARKLAGYEQYV. The DNA of the CDR3 is TGCAGTGCTAGAAAGCTAGCGGGCTACGAGCAGTACGTC.

The chain employs TRBV12-3 or TRBV12-4 and TRBJ2-5, with D possibly TRBD1 on 6 matching bases. This CDR3 is built from 14 residues. V lost 2 bases and J 5 bases, leaving 12 bases between the germline ends. This chain's CDR3 is CASSLWGRRETQYF. The DNA of the CDR3 is TGTGCCAGCAGTTTATGGGGGCGTCGGGAGACCCAGTACTTC.

Only a few counts were recorded for this clonotype. The chain is built from TRBV20-1 and TRBJ2-2; TRBD2 is a possible D gene (5 bases). Trimming took off 7 bases at V and 1 base at J, with 13 bases between the two ends. Looked up from germline, CDR1 is DFQATT and CDR2 is SNEGSKA (reference sequence). This CDR3 region has 14 residues. The CDR3 region has the DNA TGCAGTGTCATCGGACTGGAGAACACCGGGGAGCTGTTTTTT. It specifies CSVIGLENTGELFF.

The chain employs TRBV19 and TRBJ2-7; D remains unclear. Per germline, CDR1 LNHDA and CDR2 SQIVND (reference sequence). This CDR3 region has 13 residues. Trimming took 3 bases from V and 4 from J, leaving 10 bases between them. In DNA, the CDR3 is TGTGCCAGTAGTATGTCAGCCTGGTACGAGCAGTACTTC. It encodes CASSMSAWYEQYF. The whole variable domain, remainder taken from reference TRBV19 and TRBJ2-7, is DGGITQSPKYLFRKEGQNVTLSCEQNLNHDAMYWYRQDPGQGLRLIYYSQIVNDFQKGDIAEGYSVSREKKESFPLTVTSAQKNPTAFYLCASSMSAWYEQYFGPGTRLTVT.